Listed here are 18 T cell receptor beta chains from one sample, sequenced in a study of blood T cells in healthy people across ages. The use of a sample-barcoded 5' primer and a J-beta primer mix characterized a second PCR of 7 to 11 cycles. MiXCR, run by TCRdb on the 5' RACE reads, gives a single entry per CDR3 protein. The sample lists 1.4 million to 1.5 million distinct CDR3 sequences; 42% were seen once. The sequenced sample consisted of blood. The receptors derive from a young woman in good health.

The genes are TRBV20-1 and TRBJ2-7; the D gene could be TRBD1 or TRBD2 (5 bases each). The J call may be mistaken, given a closer DNA end match to TRBJ2-5. Germline CDR1 DFQATT, CDR2 SNEGSKA (reference sequence). The length of the CDR3 is 15 residues. As DNA, the CDR3 is TGCAGTGCAGCTCCCCCAGTGGCAGGTGGGGGGACCCAGTACTTC. Translation: CSAAPPVAGGGTQYF.

This clonotype came up a few times. This chain uses TRBV7-8 with TRBJ2-3; D gene unclear. Trimming stripped 2 bases from V and 6 bases from J, with 12 bases between. Germline CDR1 SGHVS, CDR2 FQNEAQ. The CDR3 extends over 14 amino acids. The CDR3 loop reads CASSLLRKADTQYF. The CDR3 DNA follows: TGTGCCAGCAGCTTATTACGGAAAGCCGATACGCAGTATTTT.

The CDR3 here is CASSQGGLLLDNYGYTF. The CDR3 DNA reads TGTGCCAGCAGCCAGGGGGGTCTCCTGTTGGATAACTATGGCTACACCTTC. V is TRBV4-2 and J is TRBJ1-2, with a tentative D call TRBD1 (5 bases). CDR1 and CDR2 from the germline V gene are LGHNA and YNFKEQ. The germline V and J ends were trimmed by 3 bases and 1 base, with 18 bases remaining between them. This CDR3 region has 17 residues.

This clonotype has more than one count but fewer than ten. V and J are TRBV3-1 and TRBJ2-7, with D hard to call. Trimming left V 1 base short and J 6 bases short, with 13 bases between. The CDR3 totals 14 residues. CDR1 and CDR2 from the germline V gene are LGHDT and YNNKEL (reference sequence). The CDR3: CASSQVRGVGEQYF. DNA for the CDR3: TGTGCCAGCAGCCAAGTACGAGGAGTTGGCGAGCAGTACTTC.

Only a few counts were recorded for this clonotype. The V gene is TRBV28, the J gene TRBJ2-7, with 14 bases that match TRBD2. CDR1 is MDHEN and CDR2 is SYDVKM in the germline V gene. The CDR3 is 12 amino acids. The CDR3 bases are TGTGCAACGGGACTAGCGGGGGACGAGCAGTACTTC. It yields the protein CATGLAGDEQYF. Full variable domain (missing parts from reference TRBV28 and TRBJ2-7): DVKVTQSSRYLVKRTGEKVFLECVQDMDHENMFWYRQDPGLGLRLIYFSYDVKMKEKGDIPEGYSVSREKKERFSLILESASTNQTSMYLCATGLAGDEQYFGPGTRLTVT.

The chain carries TRBV5-1 and TRBJ2-2, with D perhaps TRBD1 (5 bases). The CDR3 totals 15 residues. CDR1 SGHRS and CDR2 YFSETQ come from the germline V gene. Trimming removed 1 base from V and 4 bases from J, with 11 bases in between. Written as DNA, the CDR3 is TGCGCCAGCAGCTTGACGCCAGGGTTCACCGGGGAGCTGTTTTTT. It yields the protein CASSLTPGFTGELFF.

The chain recombines TRBV5-1 with TRBJ1-1, with D maybe TRBD1 (6 bases). The V end lost 0 bases, the J end lost 3 bases, and 18 bases lay between the germline ends. The CDR3 extends over 17 amino acids. Germline V gives CDR1 SGHRS, CDR2 YFSETQ. The CDR3 coding sequence is TGCGCCAGCAGCTTGGGGGGACATGGTGGGGAGGACACTGAAGCTTTCTTT. This sequence encodes CASSLGGHGGEDTEAFF.

This clonotype occurred a few times. The chain employs TRBV12-3 or TRBV12-4 and TRBJ1-5; D is unclear. V was shortened by 8 bases and J by 6 bases, with 14 bases between the two germline ends. CDR3 length: 13 residues. CDR3 bases: TGTGCCAGCCGCGGAGAGGGCAGTCAGCCCCAGCATTTT. As protein: CASRGEGSQPQHF.

Turning to this clonotype: At one end, the junction sequence differs from germline, possibly due to a read error. V usage is TRBV20-1 and J usage is TRBJ2-6; D could derive from TRBD1 or TRBD2 (5 bases each). There are 13 residues in the CDR3. Per the germline V gene, CDR1 is DFQATT and CDR2 is SNEGSKA (reference sequence). In nucleotides, the CDR3 is TGCAGTGCCCCTCTATCCGGGGCCGACGTCCTGACTTTC. As protein: CSAPLSGADVLTF.

As concerns this clonotype: A read error may produce the germline difference seen at one junction end. The genes are TRBV4-1 and TRBJ2-5; a weak D match, TRBD1 (6 bases). The germline CDR1 and CDR2 sequences are MGHRA and YSYEKL. CDR3 length equals 14 residues. Written as DNA, the CDR3 is TGCGCCAGCAGCCATTCAGGGGTCCAAGTGACCCAGTACTTC. It translates to CASSHSGVQVTQYF.

The chain combines TRBV7-2 with TRBJ2-4; 7 nucleotides align to TRBD1. The J call is uncertain, as TRBJ2-5 better fits the DNA end. CDR3 length equals 17 residues. Germline-derived CDR1 and CDR2 are SGHTA and FQGNSA. The CDR3 region is CASSLTLGTATGKTQYF. The CDR3 bases are TGTGCCAGCAGCTTAACCCTTGGGACAGCGACCGGAAAGACCCAGTACTTC.

The rearrangement uses TRBV12-3 or TRBV12-4 and TRBJ1-5, with TRBD1 identical over 10 bases. This CDR3 has 16 amino acids. Unmatched junction bases numbered 4, after V lost 5 bases and J lost 0 bases. The CDR3 DNA reads TGTGCCAGCAGTGGACAGGGGGGAGGTAGCAATCAGCCCCAGCATTTT. This gives the protein CASSGQGGGSNQPQHF.

This clonotype was seen a few times. This chain joins TRBV6-5 and TRBJ2-5; D unresolved. The germline V gene has CDR1 MNHEY and CDR2 SVGAGI. The CDR3 spans 13 residues. The germline V and J ends were trimmed by 5 bases and 5 bases, with 12 bases remaining between them. The CDR3 DNA follows: TGTGCCAGCAGTGCTTCAGGCGAGGAGACCCAGTACTTC. Translation gives CASSASGEETQYF.

This chain uses TRBV6-5 with TRBJ2-1; D unclear. The germline V and J ends were trimmed by 2 bases and 5 bases, with 13 bases remaining between them. The CDR3 runs 15 residues. Germline CDR1 is MNHEY and CDR2 is SVGAGI. Here the CDR3 reads CASSYGQAKHNEQFF. The CDR3 DNA is TGTGCCAGCAGTTACGGTCAGGCAAAGCACAATGAGCAGTTCTTC.

The chain recombines TRBV7-3 with TRBJ2-1, with 9 positions matching TRBD2. The germline V gene encodes CDR1 SGHTA and CDR2 FQGTGA. Germline trimming cut 4 bases from V and 6 bases from J; bases unmatched to any gene: 7. This CDR3 region has 15 residues. As DNA, the CDR3 is TGTGCCAGCAGCTGGGGAAGCGGGGGGTTCAATGAGCAGTTCTTC. It encodes CASSWGSGGFNEQFF.

This clonotype occurred a few times. The chain employs TRBV6-5 and TRBJ2-1; no clear D. The CDR3 has 12 residues. Germline CDR1 reads MNHEY; CDR2 reads SVGAGI. The V end was cut by 2 bases, the J end by 7 bases, with 6 bases between. CDR3 residues: CASSYEGNEQFF. CDR3 bases: TGTGCCAGCAGTTACGAAGGGAATGAGCAGTTCTTC.

A note on this clonotype: A much larger clonotype is one base distant, so this may be a read error. V and J are TRBV29-1 and TRBJ2-5, with D uncertain. The V gene's germline CDR1 is SQVTM and CDR2 ANQGSEA. The CDR3 sequence is 12 residues long. Trimming removed 4 bases from V and 6 bases from J, with 12 bases in between. CDR3 sequence: CSVAYDLKTQYF. As DNA, the CDR3 is TGCAGCGTTGCATACGACCTGAAGACCCAGTACTTC.

This clonotype has more than one count but fewer than ten. This chain connects TRBV20-1 to TRBJ1-6; D not resolved. This CDR3 has 16 residues. V was trimmed by 0 bases and J by 9 bases, leaving 18 bases between them. From germline, CDR1 is DFQATT and CDR2 SNEGSKA (reference sequence). The CDR3 region has the DNA TGCAGTGCTAGAGATACCGGCCGACCCTGGGGTTCACCCCTCCACTTT. Translation: CSARDTGRPWGSPLHF.